This TCR beta chain was sequenced during a study of vaccination effects on CD4 cells after COVID-19. Repertoires were generated with immunoSEQ multiplex PCR, while TCRdb's copy carries only in-frame clones and drops some. The profile covers 70,000 to 75,000 clones, with roughly three quarters appearing a single time and roughly 2% taken by the ten largest. Culturing for ten to eleven days preceded CD4+ T cell isolation. Concerning this clone itself: The antigen remains unidentified.

The junction had 10 bases not matched to a gene; V was cut back by 4 bases and J by 8 bases. CDR1 and CDR2 from the germline V gene are KGHSH and LQKENI. The CDR3 totals 16 residues. The V and J genes are TRBV18 and TRBJ1-4; 10 nucleotides align to TRBD1. The sequence was obtained from a human donor who received a COVID-19 vaccine. This material consisted of CD4+ T cells from PBMCs cultured without peptide, taken before COVID-19 vaccination. The CDR3 DNA reads as TGTGCCAGCTCACGGTCTCCGGGGACAGGGGAAGAAAAACTGTTTTTT. Translation: CASSRSPGTGEEKLFF. The full variable domain, completed using reference TRBV18 and TRBJ1-4, is NAGVMQNPRHLVRRRGQEARLRCSPMKGHSHVYWYRQLPEEGLKFMVYLQKENIIDESGMPKERFSAEFPKEGPSILRIQQVVRGDSAAYFCASSRSPGTGEEKLFFGSGTQLSVL.